A selection of T cell receptor beta chains follows, all from one sample in a study of a mutant IDH1 vaccine in newly diagnosed glioma. Sequencing was performed with immunoSEQ multiplex PCR; in TCRdb, only in-frame clones are kept and a portion is missing. The sample shows tens of thousands of clones, 82% of them seen only once. The starting material was PBMCs, obtained from a glioma patient treated with radiotherapy, temozolomide or both. All receptors derive from a man in his forties with glioma. Some clones in this sample may be carry-over from other donors' samples. The CDR3 runs from the conserved cysteine through the conserved F or W.

v_gene | CDR3aa
TRBV5-1 | CASSFWGLAGGGEQYF
TRBV2 | CASSEWGDYGYTF
TRBV14 | CASSRSNQETQYF
TRBV4-1 | CASSPGRNQETQYF
TRBV5-5 | CASSLLSGQAWGINNEQFF
TRBV13 | CASSDRLAGLQETQYF
TRBV5-6 | CASRPRSDARLGYTF
TRBV10-3 | CAIGGQGGESYEQYF
TRBV29-1 | CSVGTGLAEAFF
TRBV4-2 | CASSQDVEKGGIEQYF
TRBV9 | CASSAAGTGSGNTIYF
TRBV28 | CTSRGWNYEQYF
TRBV30 | CAWSSGTGYNSPLHF
TRBV30 | CAWSSTGGKETQYF
TRBV10-2 | CASSERDRGSYEQYF
TRBV5-1 | CATRGHYEQYF
TRBV4-2 | CASSPTSGRNQETQYF
TRBV6-5 | CASSLVGNTEAFF
TRBV6-1 | CASSVTSGGADTQYF
TRBV18 | CASSPQKENTEAFF
TRBV5-1 | CASRGSTGALNTEAFF
TRBV5-4 | CASSPGAGGRSYEQYF
TRBV7-8 | CASSPHRWAVNTGELFF
TRBV5-4 | CASSPIGSDEQFF
TRBV4-1 | CASSQASGPTYGYTF
TRBV10-2 | CASSVNREGNQPQHF
TRBV11-2 | CASSLGSGGLEQYF
TRBV5-1 | CASSGTSGGTSTGELFF
TRBV5-1 | CASTGTEYGYTF
TRBV14 | CASSLVPQGRGRLSPLHF
TRBV18 | CASSPLGVADQETQYF
TRBV27 | CATQAFGTGVNTEAFF
TRBV6-1 | CASSRDSDETQYF
TRBV7-9 | CASSLYHPTGELFF
TRBV2 | CASSSQGGKYGYTF
TRBV6-5 | CASSRDRGTDTQYF
TRBV30 | CAWSVSWRGTGELFF
TRBV5-1 | CASSLRVSAGRVRETQYF
TRBV6-5 | CASSYSSSGNTEAFF
TRBV27 | CASSLGQSGNTIYF